These 8 T cell receptor beta chains came from one sample sequenced in a study of blood T cells in healthy people across ages. It was with a sample-barcoded 5' primer and a J-beta primer mix that a second PCR of roughly 7 to 12 cycles was run. TCRdb reprocessed the 5' RACE reads via MiXCR and lists one record per CDR3 protein. The sample shows hundreds of thousands of distinct CDR3 sequences, under 65% of them seen only once. The sample comprised blood. The origin of the receptors is a man in his fifties or sixties in good health.

The J gene is TRBJ2-2, the V gene TRBV12-3 or TRBV12-4, with D possibly being TRBD1 (5 bases). This CDR3 region has 13 residues. The ends were cut back, 2 bases at V and 7 bases at J, with 8 bases in the middle. The CDR3 region is CASSLNRRGELFF. CDR3 DNA: TGTGCCAGCAGTTTAAACAGGCGCGGGGAGCTGTTTTTT.

V usage is TRBV29-1 and J usage is TRBJ2-5, with a possible D match to TRBD2 (6 bases). The germline V gene has CDR1 SQVTM and CDR2 ANQGSEA. Between the trimmed V and J ends, which lost 4 bases and 5 bases, there was a span of 8 bases. This CDR3 spans 11 amino acids. The CDR3 loop is CSVGGVETQYF. The CDR3, as DNA: TGCAGCGTTGGGGGGGTCGAGACCCAGTACTTC.

The chain joins TRBV29-1 to TRBJ2-1; 7 nucleotides align to TRBD2. CDR1 and CDR2 (germline): SQVTM, ANQGSEA. The length of the CDR3 is 14 residues. V was clipped by 4 bases and J by 3 bases; unmatched bases: 6. This CDR3 reads CSVASASGYNEQFF. DNA for the CDR3: TGCAGCGTTGCGAGCGCTAGCGGCTACAATGAGCAGTTCTTC.

CDR3 region: CSVAGGLSRETQYF. In DNA, the CDR3 is TGCAGTGTAGCGGGGGGGCTTTCTCGAGAGACCCAGTACTTC. This chain uses TRBV20-1 with TRBJ2-7, with 11 nucleotides matching TRBD2. The end of the DNA is better explained by TRBJ2-5, so the J call may be wrong. The length of the CDR3 is 14 residues. In germline, CDR1 is DFQATT, CDR2 SNEGSKA (reference sequence).

The CDR3 reads CASTPGLARTDTQYF. CDR3 DNA sequence: TGTGCCAGCACGCCGGGACTAGCGAGGACAGATACGCAGTATTTT. The chain is built from TRBV6-1 and TRBJ2-3, with 10 bases identical to TRBD2. Per the germline V gene, CDR1 is MNHNS and CDR2 is SASEGT. The CDR3 extends over 15 amino acids. V trimming: 7 bases; J trimming: 3 bases; junction bases outside the gene matches: 7.

The sample holds a few counts of this clonotype. The chain couples TRBV29-1 to TRBJ2-1; TRBD2 is a possible D gene (5 bases). The CDR3 totals 15 residues. Germline V gene lookup returns CDR1 SQVTM and CDR2 ANQGSEA. The germline V and J ends were trimmed by 1 base and 6 bases, with 16 bases remaining between them. In DNA form, the CDR3 reads TGCAGCGTTGAAGGAGCGGTGACGTCCCCCAATGAGCAGTTCTTC. Protein product: CSVEGAVTSPNEQFF.

The chain uses TRBV24-1 and TRBJ2-1; 9 nucleotides match TRBD2. The junction had 3 bases not matched to a gene; V was cut back by 2 bases and J by 2 bases. The length of the CDR3 is 16 residues. Germline V CDR1 and CDR2: KGHDR, SFDVKD. In nucleotides, the CDR3 is TGTGCCACCAGTGATTATAGCGGGGGAGCCTACAATGAGCAGTTCTTC. Residues: CATSDYSGGAYNEQFF.

The J gene is TRBJ2-5, the V gene TRBV11-1, with 7 bases fitting TRBD1. Germline V lookup: CDR1 SGHAT, CDR2 FQDESV (reference sequence). This CDR3 comprises 16 residues. V dropped 5 bases and J dropped 3; count of bases not matched to a gene: 12. CDR3 in DNA: TGTGCCAGCAGCCCTAGACAGGGTCGGGGCGAAGAGACCCAGTACTTC. It yields the protein CASSPRQGRGEETQYF.